The clone carrying this TCR beta chain was detected a few times. Its antigen is not identified. Viral peptide pool expansion of antigen-specific CD4+ T cells preceded sequencing in the ViraFEST assay. Scientists isolated CD4+ T cells after an approximately 10-day culture period ended. People in the vaccine group had not been infected with SARS-CoV-2 before, and their nucleocapsid antibodies were negative. Cells had half their medium changed to IL-2 medium on days 3 and 7. This sample is drawn from a study of vaccination effects on CD4 cells after COVID-19. Germline loops: CDR1 LNHDA, CDR2 SQIVND (reference sequence). CDR3 length equals 16 residues. V was pared by 6 bases and J by 4 bases, with 10 bases of the junction left unmatched. Sequencing used immunoSEQ multiplex PCR; TCRdb keeps in-frame clones, though not all of them. Of tens of thousands of clones in the sample, about 72% were seen once.

This chain links TRBV19 with TRBJ1-1, with 11 bases that match TRBD1. The sequence came from a human donor who received a COVID-19 vaccine. The sample here was CD4+ T cells from PBMCs cultured with HCoV-NL63 spike peptides, taken before COVID-19 vaccination. The CDR3 protein is CASRLQDRGPGTEAFF. The CDR3 DNA reads TGTGCCAGTAGGCTTCAGGACAGGGGGCCTGGCACTGAAGCTTTCTTT.